This entry describes one T cell receptor beta chain. This sample is drawn from a study of blood T cell repertoires in COVID-19. Study-level background: The analysed material was cDNA or gDNA that came from T cells, B-cell-depleted T cells, or PBMCs.

The germline V gene has CDR1 SNHLY and CDR2 FYNNEI. Trimming took off 6 bases at V and 14 bases at J, with 17 bases between the two ends. This CDR3 contains 12 residues. As handled by the study authors: Estimated nucleated cell counts came from reference gene primer amplification. Assay used: immunoSEQ multiplex PCR; TCRdb lists only in-frame clones, some missing. V and J calls and clone size are given by that table; D and trimming were obtained from the DNA. This table has approximately 260,000 clones, approximately 90% appearing once. Participant ages covered roughly 18 to 89 years across 25 or so US areas. Participants' reported clinical history set cohort assignment.

The TCR comes from a woman aged 40 to 50 with acute COVID-19. The chain links TRBV2 to TRBJ1-5, with D uncertain. Sequenced sample: PBMCs or T cells enriched from blood (not recorded which). The CDR3 sequence is CASRNPGGVKHF. The DNA for the CDR3 is TGTGCCAGCAGAAACCCGGGCGGGGTTAAGCATTTT.